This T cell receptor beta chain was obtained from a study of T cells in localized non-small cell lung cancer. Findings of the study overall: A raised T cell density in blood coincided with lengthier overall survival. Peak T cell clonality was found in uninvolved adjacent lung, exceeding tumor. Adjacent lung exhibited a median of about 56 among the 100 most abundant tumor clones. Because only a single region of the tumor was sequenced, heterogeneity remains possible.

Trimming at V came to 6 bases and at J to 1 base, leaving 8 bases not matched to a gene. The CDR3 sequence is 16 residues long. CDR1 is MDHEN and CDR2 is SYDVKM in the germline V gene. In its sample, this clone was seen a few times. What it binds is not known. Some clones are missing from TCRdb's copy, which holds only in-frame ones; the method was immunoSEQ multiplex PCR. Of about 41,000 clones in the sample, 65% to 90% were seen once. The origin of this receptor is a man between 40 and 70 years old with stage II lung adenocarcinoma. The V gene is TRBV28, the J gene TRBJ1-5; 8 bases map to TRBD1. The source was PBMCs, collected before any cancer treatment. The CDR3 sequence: CASSRVRGLSNQPQHF. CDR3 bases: TGTGCCAGCAGCCGGGTCAGGGGGCTGAGCAATCAGCCCCAGCATTTT.